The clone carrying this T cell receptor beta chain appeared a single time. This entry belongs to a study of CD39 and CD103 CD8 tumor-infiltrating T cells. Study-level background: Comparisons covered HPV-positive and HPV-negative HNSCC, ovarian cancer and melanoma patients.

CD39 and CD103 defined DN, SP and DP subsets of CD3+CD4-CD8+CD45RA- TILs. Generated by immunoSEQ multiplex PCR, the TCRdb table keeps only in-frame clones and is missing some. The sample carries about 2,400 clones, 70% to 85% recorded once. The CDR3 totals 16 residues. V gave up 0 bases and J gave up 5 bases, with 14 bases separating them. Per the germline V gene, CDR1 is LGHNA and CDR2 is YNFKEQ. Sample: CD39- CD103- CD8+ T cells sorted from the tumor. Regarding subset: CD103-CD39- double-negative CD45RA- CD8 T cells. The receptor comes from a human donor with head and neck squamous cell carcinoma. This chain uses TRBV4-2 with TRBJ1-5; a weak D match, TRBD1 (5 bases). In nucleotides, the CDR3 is TGTGCCAGCAGCCAAGAAACCGGGCAGGGAGATCAGCCCCAGCATTTT. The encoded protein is CASSQETGQGDQPQHF.